This T cell receptor (beta chain) appears in the sequencing data of a study of cytomegalovirus exposure and HLA in healthy donors. Study observations and caveats: It was reported that the classifier diagnosed cytomegalovirus status with high specificity and sensitivity in both the original and validation cohorts.

Note on this clone: Its antigen is undetermined.

A multiplex PCR was run with 60 Vbeta primers and 13 Jbeta primers. The protocol was immunoSEQ multiplex PCR, while the TCRdb copy is restricted to in-frame clones and leaves out a portion. The sample yields about 150,000 clones, around 84% seen once. With V trimmed by 3 bases and J by 1 base, 0 bases remained unmatched. This CDR3 comprises 15 residues. Germline CDR1 is LNHDA and CDR2 is SQIVND (reference sequence). The sample consisted of PBMCs. This receptor was identified in a boy aged 2 to 10 in good health and CMV-seronegative. V is TRBV19 and J is TRBJ1-5, with TRBD1 identical over 10 bases. CDR3 sequence (DNA): TGTGCCAGTAGTATGGGACAGGGGAGCAATCAGCCCCAGCATTTT. Amino acid sequence: CASSMGQGSNQPQHF.